Each of the 23 T cell receptor beta chains below was sequenced from the same sample in a study of OX40 agonist ivuxolimab in advanced cancers. Clones were sequenced by immunoSEQ multiplex PCR, and TCRdb holds only the in-frame ones, with some missing. The data hold about 18,000 clones, with approximately 85% observed a single time. Specimen: CD4+ or CD8+ T cells sorted from blood, collected in a trial of the OX40 agonist ivuxolimab. The receptor source for this set is an adult with an advanced solid tumor such as melanoma, head and neck, liver or kidney cancer.

This clone was recorded only once. The rearrangement uses TRBV7-8 and TRBJ2-5, with 8 bases identical to TRBD2. The CDR3 length is 15 residues. CDR1 SGHVS and CDR2 FQNEAQ come from the germline V gene. V dropped 5 bases and J dropped 4; count of bases not matched to a gene: 9. The CDR3 loop is CASSLDRGGLETQYF. The CDR3 bases are TGTGCCAGCAGCCTCGACCGGGGGGGGCTAGAGACCCAGTACTTC.

The J gene is TRBJ1-1, the V gene TRBV19, with D uncertain. Germline lookup yields CDR1 LNHDA and CDR2 SQIVND (reference sequence). The V end lost 1 base, the J end lost 1 base, and 4 bases lay between the germline ends. The CDR3 runs 13 residues. For the CDR3, the DNA is TGTGCCAGTAGTATAGGCCCGAACACTGAAGCTTTCTTT. Encoded protein: CASSIGPNTEAFF.

This chain connects TRBV20-1 to TRBJ2-3, with D unclear. Germline values: CDR1 DFQATT, CDR2 SNEGSKA (reference sequence). V was clipped by 8 bases and J by 6 bases, with 9 bases between them. CDR3 length equals 10 residues. In DNA form, the CDR3 reads TGCAGTACCCTTTTTGATACGCAGTATTTT. This sequence encodes CSTLFDTQYF.

V usage is TRBV7-9 and J usage is TRBJ1-2; possible D gene TRBD1, 5 bases. This CDR3 has 11 residues. V gave up 4 bases and J gave up 14 bases, with 14 bases separating them. Germline V gives CDR1 SEHNR, CDR2 FQNEAQ (reference sequence). CDR3 in DNA: TGTGCCAGCAGCTCGGGACTTTTGTGGACCTTC. Amino acids: CASSSGLLWTF.

The chain has TRBV5-6 and TRBJ2-7, with TRBD2 matching over 9 bases. Trimming removed 4 bases from V and 6 bases from J; junction bases left unmatched: 14. CDR3 length: 16 amino acids. Germline-derived CDR1 and CDR2 are SGHDT and YYEEEE. CDR3 sequence reads: CASSLRGGLALGEQYF. CDR3 coding DNA: TGTGCCAGCAGCCTAAGGGGTGGACTAGCGTTGGGCGAGCAGTACTTC.

The V call is TRBV5-1, the J call TRBJ2-1; TRBD2 matches 12 bases. The V gene's germline CDR1 is SGHRS and CDR2 YFSETQ. V lost 0 bases and J lost 4; bases outside the gene matches: 2. The CDR3 is made up of 16 amino acids. In nucleotides, the CDR3 is TGCGCCAGCAGCTTGGAGGGACTAGCGGGTTACAATGAGCAGTTCTTC. Protein sequence: CASSLEGLAGYNEQFF.

This clone was observed once. The genes are TRBV27 and TRBJ2-3; tentative D call: TRBD1 (6 bases). Deletions cut 11 bases from V and 4 bases from J, with 25 bases between. The CDR3 is 16 amino acids. Germline V gene data show CDR1 as MNHEY and CDR2 as SMNVEV (reference sequence). CDR3: CAGNLEQGSIADTQYF. Written as DNA, the CDR3 is TGTGCCGGGAATTTAGAACAGGGATCGATCGCAGATACGCAGTATTTT.

This clone was found once. V is TRBV19 and J is TRBJ1-5; 10 positions match TRBD1. CDR3 length equals 15 residues. CDR1 and CDR2 (germline): LNHDA, SQIVND (reference sequence). Trimming at V came to 3 bases and at J to 9 bases, leaving 8 bases not matched to a gene. The DNA of the CDR3 is TGTGCCAGTAGTATCAATGACAGGGGGCTATTGCCCCAGCATTTT. Its protein is CASSINDRGLLPQHF.

The chain combines TRBV5-1 with TRBJ2-3, with TRBD1 identical over 9 bases. Losses at the gene ends were 4 bases for V and 1 base for J; bases not matched to a gene: 4. This CDR3 is 15 amino acids long. Germline V gives CDR1 SGHRS, CDR2 YFSETQ. CDR3 nucleotide sequence: TGCGCCAGCAGCCCCCGGGACAGGGGCACAGATACGCAGTATTTT. Its protein product is CASSPRDRGTDTQYF.

The chain links TRBV5-1 to TRBJ2-7; D is perhaps TRBD2 (7 bases). CDR1 is SGHRS and CDR2 is YFSETQ in the germline V gene. V was cut by 1 base and J by 4 bases, with 12 bases left in between. The CDR3 runs 14 residues. The CDR3: CASSLRGGEYEQYF. The CDR3 nucleotides read TGCGCCAGCAGCTTGAGAGGGGGGGAATACGAGCAGTACTTC.

This chain links TRBV7-8 with TRBJ1-2; TRBD1 matches 7 bases. Trimming took 5 bases from V and 6 from J; bases not matched to a gene: 3. The CDR3 contains 12 residues. Germline CDR1 and CDR2: SGHVS and FQNEAQ. CDR3 region: CASSQTGNGYTF. In nucleotides, the CDR3 is TGTGCCAGCAGCCAGACAGGGAATGGCTACACCTTC.

V is TRBV5-1 and J is TRBJ2-3; a possible D gene is TRBD2 (5 bases). The length of the CDR3 is 17 residues. The V end was cut by 0 bases, the J end by 4 bases, with 18 bases between. Per the germline V gene, CDR1 is SGHRS and CDR2 is YFSETQ. CDR3 region: CASSLADYEVGPDTQYF. The DNA of the CDR3 is TGCGCCAGCAGCTTGGCAGACTATGAGGTAGGTCCAGATACGCAGTATTTT.

The chain recombines TRBV5-1 with TRBJ2-7, with D maybe TRBD2 (6 bases). The V and J ends lost 0 bases and 2 bases respectively, with 15 bases between them. The germline V gene encodes CDR1 SGHRS and CDR2 YFSETQ. The CDR3 sequence is 16 residues long. In DNA form, the CDR3 reads TGCGCCAGCAGCTTGGTCCCTGGCGGGGAGACCTACGAGCAGTACTTC. The encoded protein is CASSLVPGGETYEQYF.

This chain connects TRBV9 to TRBJ2-3; perhaps TRBD2 as D (5 bases). The CDR3 runs to 15 residues. Trimming shortened V by 4 bases and J by 3 bases, and 15 bases separated the two germline ends. Germline-derived CDR1 and CDR2 are SGDLS and YYNGEE. CDR3 sequence reads: CASSLRTQLTDTQYF. Here the CDR3 DNA reads TGTGCCAGCAGCTTAAGGACTCAGTTAACAGATACGCAGTATTTT.

The V call is TRBV19, the J call TRBJ2-7; D unresolved. Trimming cost V 0 bases and J 1 base, with 4 bases left between them. This CDR3 contains 13 residues. From germline, CDR1 is LNHDA and CDR2 SQIVND (reference sequence). The CDR3 protein is CASSIEHSYEQYF. The CDR3 region has the DNA TGTGCCAGTAGTATAGAGCATTCCTACGAGCAGTACTTC.

V is TRBV6-5 and J is TRBJ1-1; 8 nucleotides line up with TRBD1. Germline CDR1 MNHEY, CDR2 SVGAGI. The ends lost 0 bases at V and 1 base at J; junction bases unmatched: 4. CDR3 length: 16 residues. CDR3 nucleotide sequence: TGTGCCAGCAGTTACTCGGACAGGGTACGGAACACTGAAGCTTTCTTT. Translated: CASSYSDRVRNTEAFF.

The V gene is TRBV28, the J gene TRBJ2-2; a weak D match, TRBD2 (5 bases). The CDR3 is 15 amino acids. Germline V CDR1 and CDR2: MDHEN, SYDVKM. Trimming took off 5 bases at V and 0 bases at J, with 10 bases between the two ends. The CDR3 loop reads CASSRTASNTGELFF. In DNA, the CDR3 is TGTGCCAGCAGTAGGACTGCCTCGAACACCGGGGAGCTGTTTTTT.

This clone came up once. The chain couples TRBV2 to TRBJ2-3, with 9 bases fitting TRBD1. In germline, CDR1 is SNHLY, CDR2 FYNNEI. J lost 5 bases, V lost 10 bases, and 10 bases had no gene match. The CDR3 contains 14 residues. This chain's CDR3 is CANFSGTGLDTQYF. CDR3 in DNA: TGTGCCAACTTTTCGGGGACAGGGCTAGATACGCAGTATTTT.

This clone was seen a few times. CDR3 DNA: TGCGCCAGCAGCTTGAGGGGGGCGGGATCCTACGAGCAGTACTTC. Its translation is CASSLRGAGSYEQYF. The chain is built from TRBV5-1 and TRBJ2-7; perhaps D is TRBD1 or TRBD2 (6 bases each). CDR1 and CDR2 (germline): SGHRS, YFSETQ. The CDR3 contains 15 residues. V shed 1 base and J shed 1 base, with 12 bases lying between them.

This clone was seen once. The V gene is TRBV7-9, the J gene TRBJ2-1; D gene unclear. V was clipped by 1 base and J by 0 bases, with 4 bases between them. Germline V lookup: CDR1 SEHNR, CDR2 FQNEAQ (reference sequence). The CDR3 loop spans 14 amino acids. The CDR3 region has the DNA TGTGCCAGCAGCTTAGGCGTCTCCTACAATGAGCAGTTCTTC. Its translation is CASSLGVSYNEQFF. The full variable domain, with the rest looked up from reference TRBV7-9 and TRBJ2-1, is DTGVSQNPRHKITKRGQNVTFRCDPISEHNRLYWYRQTLGQGPEFLTYFQNEAQLEKSRLLSDRFSAERPKGSFSTLEIQRTEQGDSAMYLCASSLGVSYNEQFFGPGTRLTVL.

The J gene is TRBJ2-1, the V gene TRBV5-1; a weak D match, TRBD1 (7 bases). V lost 4 bases and J 3 bases, leaving 8 bases between the germline ends. CDR1 and CDR2 from the germline V gene are SGHRS and YFSETQ. The CDR3 contains 13 residues. CDR3 sequence reads: CASSQGGYNEQFF. CDR3 coding DNA: TGCGCCAGCAGCCAGGGGGGCTACAATGAGCAGTTCTTC.

This rearrangement joins TRBV9 to TRBJ1-1; D uncertain. Germline loops: CDR1 SGDLS, CDR2 YYNGEE. Trimming cost V 3 bases and J 1 base, with 4 bases left between them. CDR3 length equals 12 residues. This CDR3 is CASSATNTEAFF. CDR3 nucleotides: TGTGCCAGCAGCGCCACGAACACTGAAGCTTTCTTT.

This chain links TRBV15 with TRBJ1-4, with 8 nucleotides matching TRBD1. The CDR3 runs 18 residues. With 3 bases clipped from V and 3 bases from J, the junction kept 12 bases outside the gene matches. Germline V gene lookup returns CDR1 LNHNV and CDR2 YYDKDF (reference sequence). In DNA form, the CDR3 reads TGTGCCACCAGCAGCGCGTCACTCAGGGGGCAGGCTAATGAAAAACTGTTTTTT. Translation gives CATSSASLRGQANEKLFF.